These 10 T cell receptor beta chains share one sample of origin, sequenced in a study of blood T cell repertoires in COVID-19. TCRdb keeps only in-frame clones here, not all; method: immunoSEQ multiplex PCR. The sample includes a few hundred thousand clones, roughly four fifths of them seen just once. The specimen was PBMCs or T cells enriched from blood (not recorded which). The receptors originated from a woman in her fifties or sixties who had recovered from COVID-19.

This chain joins TRBV3-1 (or the pseudogene TRBV3-2) and TRBJ1-2; D is perhaps TRBD1 (6 bases). CDR3 size: 15 residues. The germline V gene has CDR1 LGHDT and CDR2 YNNKEL (reference sequence). Trimming pared 2 bases from V and 4 bases from J, leaving 14 bases between. CDR3 loop: CASSQPGQHSYGYTF. In DNA form, the CDR3 reads TGTGCCAGCAGCCAACCTGGACAGCACTCCTATGGCTACACCTTC.

The rearrangement links TRBV7-8 to TRBJ2-6; 10 bases agree with TRBD1. Germline lookup yields CDR1 SGHVS and CDR2 FQNEAQ. The CDR3 length is 18 residues. After removal of 1 base from V and 0 bases from J, the junction contained 3 bases not matched to a gene. CDR3 sequence reads: CASSLGQGASSGANVLTF. Written as DNA, the CDR3 is TGTGCCAGCAGCTTAGGACAGGGGGCTTCCTCTGGGGCCAACGTCCTGACTTTC.

This chain joins TRBV2 and TRBJ1-1; possibly TRBD1 for D (5 bases). Trimming took 6 bases from V and 6 from J, leaving 8 bases between them. CDR1 and CDR2 (germline): SNHLY, FYNNEI. The CDR3 covers 11 residues. CDR3 sequence (DNA): TGTGCCAGCAGAGGGGAATCTGAAGCTTTCTTT. Protein sequence: CASRGESEAFF.

This clone came up a few times. The chain combines TRBV7-3 with TRBJ1-2; 8 nucleotides line up with TRBD1. Looked up from germline, CDR1 is SGHTA and CDR2 is FQGTGA. This CDR3 is 15 amino acids long. Unmatched junction bases numbered 9, after V lost 5 bases and J lost 4 bases. This chain's CDR3 is CASSPTTTGGYGYTF. The CDR3 DNA reads TGTGCCAGCAGCCCAACCACCACAGGGGGCTATGGCTACACCTTC.

The V call is TRBV19, the J call TRBJ1-4; D perhaps matches TRBD1 (5 bases). Looked up from germline, CDR1 is LNHDA and CDR2 is SQIVND (reference sequence). The CDR3 is made up of 16 amino acids. Between the trimmed V and J ends, which lost 4 bases and 7 bases, there was a span of 19 bases. The CDR3 DNA reads as TGTGCCAGTAGTACCCTCGGAAGGGGCGTGGGTGAAAAACTGTTTTTT. Translating gives CASSTLGRGVGEKLFF.

This chain joins TRBV25-1 and TRBJ1-6; 8 positions agree with TRBD1. The CDR3 consists of 15 residues. V was clipped by 6 bases and J by 2 bases; unmatched bases: 3. Germline V gene data show CDR1 as MGHDK and CDR2 as SYGVNS. Here the CDR3 reads CASSEQGAYNSPLHF. The CDR3 coding sequence is TGTGCCAGCAGCGAACAGGGGGCCTATAATTCACCCCTCCACTTT.

The chain carries TRBV4-3 and TRBJ2-7; D ambiguous. V gave up 0 bases and J gave up 0 bases, with 9 bases separating them. The CDR3 has 15 residues. Looked up from germline, CDR1 is LGHNA and CDR2 is YSLEER. The CDR3 coding sequence is TGCGCCAGCAGCCAAGACCGAACAGACTCCTACGAGCAGTACTTC. Amino acid sequence: CASSQDRTDSYEQYF.

This rearrangement joins TRBV18 to TRBJ2-1, with no clear D. CDR3 length: 16 amino acids. Trimming shortened V by 0 bases and J by 5 bases, and 14 bases separated the two germline ends. Germline loops: CDR1 KGHSH, CDR2 LQKENI. The CDR3 sequence is CASSPPYSLIDNEQFF. The CDR3 nucleotides are TGTGCCAGCTCACCACCTTACTCTCTCATAGACAATGAGCAGTTCTTC.

This clone was seen at least ten times. The gene calls are TRBV5-4 and TRBJ2-2; tentatively, D is TRBD2 (6 bases). There are 13 residues in the CDR3. Germline V gene data show CDR1 as SGHNT and CDR2 as YYREEE (reference sequence). V was shortened by 4 bases and J by 6 bases, with 10 bases between the two germline ends. CDR3: CASSPEGPGELFF. The CDR3, as DNA: TGTGCCAGCAGCCCGGAGGGTCCCGGGGAGCTGTTTTTT. The variable domain in full, completed from reference TRBV5-4 and TRBJ2-2, reads ETGVTQSPTHLIKTRGQQVTLRCSSQSGHNTVSWYQQALGQGPQFIFQYYREEENGRGNFPPRFSGLQFPNYSSELNVNALELDDSALYLCASSPEGPGELFFGEGSRLTVL.

The sample holds a few counts of this clone. CDR3 amino acids: CASSRGLAETQYF. CDR3 DNA sequence: TGTGCCAGCAGCCGGGGACTCGCAGAAACCCAGTACTTC. The rearrangement links TRBV7-2 to TRBJ2-5; maybe TRBD2 (6 bases). The CDR3 contains 13 residues. Germline lookup yields CDR1 SGHTA and CDR2 FQGNSA. With 5 bases removed from V and 8 bases from J, the gap between germline ends came to 15 bases.